Each of the 27 T cell receptor beta chains below was sequenced from the same sample in a study of early T cells in non-severe SARS-CoV-2 infection. In TCRdb, the 5' RACE reads were re-called with MiXCR into one record per CDR3 protein. This table has 95,000 to 110,000 distinct CDR3 sequences, over 8.5% appearing once. The sequenced sample was whole blood. These receptors came from an adult who was a healthcare worker with PCR-confirmed SARS-CoV-2 infection or an uninfected control (not recorded which).

This chain uses TRBV4-1 with TRBJ1-2; D possibly corresponds to TRBD1 (6 bases). Germline loops: CDR1 MGHRA, CDR2 YSYEKL. This CDR3 contains 12 residues. V dropped 0 bases and J dropped 7 bases, with 6 bases sitting between them. CDR3 protein: CASSQEGAGYTF. The CDR3 region has the DNA TGCGCCAGCAGCCAAGAGGGGGCTGGCTACACCTTC.

This clonotype has just a few counts. The J gene is TRBJ2-6, the V gene TRBV20-1, with a tentative D call TRBD2 (6 bases). V was cut by 0 bases and J by 1 base, with 19 bases left in between. The CDR3 has 19 amino acids. CDR1 and CDR2 from the germline V gene are DFQATT and SNEGSKA (reference sequence). CDR3 in amino acids: CSARDTAGFGTSGANVLTF. The CDR3 DNA is TGCAGTGCTAGAGATACCGCGGGATTCGGGACGTCTGGGGCCAACGTCCTGACTTTC.

The V gene is TRBV7-9, the J gene TRBJ2-3; perhaps TRBD2 as D (6 bases). Trimming cost V 5 bases and J 4 bases, with 16 bases left between them. The CDR3 spans 15 residues. The germline V gene has CDR1 SEHNR and CDR2 FQNEAQ (reference sequence). The CDR3 spells CASSPLGGGPDTQYF. The CDR3 DNA reads TGTGCCAGCAGCCCACTGGGAGGCGGCCCAGATACGCAGTATTTT. Full variable domain (missing parts from reference TRBV7-9 and TRBJ2-3): DTGVSQNPRHKITKRGQNVTFRCDPISEHNRLYWYRQTLGQGPEFLTYFQNEAQLEKSRLLSDRFSAERPKGSFSTLEIQRTEQGDSAMYLCASSPLGGGPDTQYFGPGTRLTVL.

Ten or more counts support this clonotype. The chain employs TRBV19 and TRBJ2-7; no clear D. Germline values: CDR1 LNHDA, CDR2 SQIVND (reference sequence). Trimming cost V 4 bases and J 6 bases, with 13 bases left between them. The CDR3 is 13 residues long. The CDR3 sequence: CASSTTGQREQYF. The DNA of the CDR3 is TGTGCCAGTAGTACGACTGGGCAGCGCGAGCAGTACTTC.

Concerning this clonotype: One junction end disagrees with the germline gene, perhaps due to a read error. V usage is TRBV7-8 and J usage is TRBJ1-5; D is undetermined. Per germline, CDR1 SGHVS and CDR2 FQNEAQ. CDR3 length: 16 residues. CDR3 amino acids: CASSLEGFGSNQPRHF. The CDR3 DNA follows: TGTGCCAGCAGCTTAGAGGGTTTTGGAAGCAATCAGCCCCGGCATTTT.

The V gene is TRBV29-1, the J gene TRBJ2-1; a possible D gene is TRBD2 (6 bases). Looked up from germline, CDR1 is SQVTM and CDR2 is ANQGSEA. This CDR3 region has 15 residues. The V and J ends lost 4 bases and 0 bases respectively, with 13 bases between them. The CDR3 sequence is CSVAGGISSYNEQFF. Here the CDR3 DNA reads TGCAGCGTTGCGGGCGGGATTAGCTCCTACAATGAGCAGTTCTTC.

This clonotype was picked up many times. The rearrangement links TRBV11-2 to TRBJ2-2; TRBD2 matches at 7 bases. The germline V gene encodes CDR1 SGHAT and CDR2 FQNNGV. The CDR3 length is 18 residues. The trim removed 3 bases at V and 1 base at J, leaving 11 bases unmatched. The CDR3 DNA reads as TGTGCCAGCAGCTTCTATGGGCGGGAGCTACGGAACACCGGGGAGCTGTTTTTT. Its translation is CASSFYGRELRNTGELFF.

The sample holds many counts of this clonotype. V gene TRBV7-2 combines with J gene TRBJ2-2, with D hard to call. The CDR3 sequence is 14 residues long. Trimming cost V 3 bases and J 6 bases, with 11 bases left between them. Germline V gives CDR1 SGHTA, CDR2 FQGNSA. This CDR3 is CASSLQTIAGELFF. CDR3 coding DNA: TGTGCCAGCAGCTTGCAAACCATCGCCGGGGAGCTGTTTTTT.

This clonotype came up many times. The chain employs TRBV28 and TRBJ1-4; weak D call: TRBD1 (5 bases). V was trimmed by 5 bases and J by 10 bases, leaving 23 bases between them. This CDR3 spans 16 amino acids. Germline V gives CDR1 MDHEN, CDR2 SYDVKM. The CDR3 loop is CASSTKGNGIDGKLFF. The DNA of the CDR3 is TGTGCCAGCAGTACCAAGGGGAATGGGATCGATGGAAAACTGTTTTTT.

In its sample, this clonotype was seen many times. The V gene is TRBV2, the J gene TRBJ2-2, with D maybe TRBD1 (7 bases). Germline lookup yields CDR1 SNHLY and CDR2 FYNNEI. The CDR3 runs 14 residues. The V gene lost 7 bases and the J gene lost 4 bases, with 13 bases spanning the gap. CDR3 amino acids: CASTFRGATGELFF. In DNA form, the CDR3 reads TGTGCCAGCACCTTCAGGGGGGCCACCGGGGAGCTGTTTTTT.

J is TRBJ1-4 and V is TRBV7-2, with D possibly being TRBD1 (5 bases). CDR3 length equals 15 residues. Trimming took off 1 base at V and 2 bases at J, with 8 bases between the two ends. CDR1 is SGHTA and CDR2 is FQGNSA in the germline V gene. The CDR3 loop reads CASSLEGVTNEKLFF. For the CDR3, the DNA is TGTGCCAGCAGCTTAGAAGGGGTGACTAATGAAAAACTGTTTTTT.

The chain couples TRBV7-9 to TRBJ1-2; a possible D gene is TRBD1 (5 bases). CDR1 and CDR2 (germline): SEHNR, FQNEAQ (reference sequence). CDR3 size: 13 residues. The V end lost 6 bases, the J end lost 4 bases, and 12 bases lay between the germline ends. The CDR3 bases are TGTGCCAGCAGGATCCGGGACGTCTATGGCTACACCTTC. Translating it yields CASRIRDVYGYTF.

This clonotype was counted at least ten times. The J gene is TRBJ2-7, the V gene TRBV5-1; TRBD1 aligns across 10 bases. Per germline, CDR1 SGHRS and CDR2 YFSETQ. The CDR3 is 14 residues long. V was pared by 3 bases and J by 2 bases, with 2 bases of the junction left unmatched. The CDR3 is CASSYGQGAYEQYF. CDR3 in DNA: TGCGCCAGCAGCTATGGACAGGGGGCCTACGAGCAGTACTTC.

In its sample, this clonotype was seen many times. The gene calls are TRBV27 and TRBJ2-6, with D uncertain. This CDR3 region has 13 residues. V lost 2 bases to trimming and J lost 7 bases, with 6 bases between them. Germline assignment: CDR1 MNHEY and CDR2 SMNVEV (reference sequence). The CDR3 is CASSLGRANVLTF. CDR3 DNA: TGTGCCAGCAGTTTAGGCAGAGCCAACGTCCTGACTTTC.

The chain is built from TRBV10-3 and TRBJ2-1; D is tentatively TRBD1 or TRBD2 (6 bases each). The V and J ends lost 11 bases and 8 bases respectively, with 28 bases between them. Germline V gene sequence: CDR1 ENHRY, CDR2 SYGVKD. The CDR3 totals 16 residues. CDR3 sequence: CAAGGGWYQGAHEQFF. CDR3 DNA: TGTGCCGCCGGGGGCGGGTGGTACCAAGGAGCCCATGAGCAGTTCTTC.

This chain joins TRBV28 and TRBJ2-7; D is perhaps TRBD2 (5 bases). The V gene lost 5 bases and the J gene lost 2 bases, with 16 bases spanning the gap. The CDR3 extends over 15 amino acids. Germline CDR1 MDHEN, CDR2 SYDVKM. For the CDR3, the DNA is TGTGCCAGCAGTGTCCATGGGCGGGTGGCCTACGAGCAGTACTTC. It codes for CASSVHGRVAYEQYF.

This clonotype has more than one count but fewer than ten. The chain joins TRBV20-1 to TRBJ2-1, with 7 bases identical to TRBD2. The CDR3 contains 15 residues. CDR1 DFQATT and CDR2 SNEGSKA come from the germline V gene (reference sequence). V gave up 5 bases and J gave up 4 bases; unmatched junction bases: 11. CDR3 sequence: CSAYWRGTKYNEQFF. CDR3 bases: TGCAGTGCTTACTGGCGGGGGACGAAGTACAATGAGCAGTTCTTC.

The J gene is TRBJ1-6, the V gene TRBV11-2, with a possible D match to TRBD1 (5 bases). CDR3 length equals 14 residues. Trimming stripped 7 bases from V and 0 bases from J, with 7 bases between. Germline V gene lookup returns CDR1 SGHAT and CDR2 FQNNGV. The CDR3 loop is CASTGGSYNSPLHF. The CDR3 bases are TGTGCCAGCACCGGGGGCTCCTATAATTCACCCCTCCACTTT.

The chain links TRBV10-3 to TRBJ2-3; D not certain. Germline V gene lookup returns CDR1 ENHRY and CDR2 SYGVKD. V gave up 9 bases and J gave up 0 bases, with 13 bases separating them. The length of the CDR3 is 14 residues. The chain's CDR3 is CAISGPSSTDTQYF. DNA for the CDR3: TGTGCCATTTCCGGCCCCTCTAGCACAGATACGCAGTATTTT.

The rearrangement joins TRBV20-1 to TRBJ2-1; 9 bases align to TRBD2. The CDR3 totals 14 residues. Unmatched junction bases numbered 5, after V lost 5 bases and J lost 3 bases. Germline-derived CDR1 and CDR2 are DFQATT and SNEGSKA (reference sequence). CDR3 sequence: CSAPWTSDYNEQFF. DNA of the CDR3: TGCAGTGCTCCGTGGACTAGCGACTACAATGAGCAGTTCTTC.

This clonotype showed up just a few times. The V and J genes are TRBV12-3 or TRBV12-4 and TRBJ2-2; D tentatively reads TRBD1 or TRBD2 (5 bases each). The CDR3 covers 14 residues. V was clipped by 8 bases and J by 2 bases, with 12 bases between them. The CDR3 is CASRGRTNTGELFF. Written as DNA, the CDR3 is TGTGCCAGCCGGGGACGGACCAACACCGGGGAGCTGTTTTTT.

This clonotype was seen a single time. The V call is TRBV9, the J call TRBJ2-1; D is unclear. Germline V gives CDR1 SGDLS, CDR2 YYNGEE. The CDR3 runs 14 residues. The V end lost 4 bases, the J end lost 9 bases, and 17 bases lay between the germline ends. The CDR3 protein is CASSPPIQVGEQFF. CDR3 coding DNA: TGTGCCAGCAGCCCCCCCATCCAGGTCGGTGAGCAGTTCTTC.

This clonotype occurred many times. V and J are TRBV12-2 and TRBJ1-2; the listed D gene, TRBD1, was not tested against the DNA. TRBV12-2 is a known pseudogene. The CDR3 has 15 residues. In DNA form, the CDR3 reads TGTGCAAGTCGCTTAGAACCCCCCCGAGACTATGGCTACACCTTC. It translates to CASRLEPPRDYGYTF.

This sequence joins TRBV20-1 and TRBJ2-7, with 7 bases matching TRBD2. Germline CDR1 is DFQATT and CDR2 is SNEGSKA (reference sequence). V shed 3 bases, J shed 3 bases, and the junction held 5 bases outside the gene matches. The CDR3 totals 13 residues. The CDR3 sequence: CSASGTTIYEQYF. The CDR3 coding sequence is TGCAGTGCTAGCGGGACTACGATCTACGAGCAGTACTTC.

This clonotype has a count of ten or more. The V call is TRBV28, the J call TRBJ2-1, with 7 bases that match TRBD2. This CDR3 comprises 15 residues. V trimming: 6 bases; J trimming: 1 base; junction bases outside the gene matches: 6. Germline assignment: CDR1 MDHEN and CDR2 SYDVKM. The CDR3 DNA reads TGTGCCAGCAGCTCTAGCGGAGGGTCCTACAATGAGCAGTTCTTC. As protein: CASSSSGGSYNEQFF. Complete variable domain (other parts from reference TRBV28 and TRBJ2-1): DVKVTQSSRYLVKRTGEKVFLECVQDMDHENMFWYRQDPGLGLRLIYFSYDVKMKEKGDIPEGYSVSREKKERFSLILESASTNQTSMYLCASSSSGGSYNEQFFGPGTRLTVL.

This clonotype was seen a handful of times. The chain employs TRBV5-1 and TRBJ2-5; D uncertain. Germline assignment: CDR1 SGHRS and CDR2 YFSETQ. The CDR3 spans 15 residues. Deletions cut 3 bases from V and 2 bases from J, with 14 bases between. CDR3 protein: CASSSYDGPQETQYF. The CDR3 DNA is TGCGCCAGCAGCTCCTATGACGGACCACAAGAGACCCAGTACTTC.

A few counts support this clonotype. The rearrangement joins TRBV6-2 or TRBV6-3 to TRBJ1-5, with D unresolved. Trimming left V 0 bases short and J 11 bases short, with 11 bases between. The length of the CDR3 is 13 residues. The germline V gene encodes CDR1 MNHEY and CDR2 SVGEGT. The CDR3 loop reads CASSYSGSQTQHF. CDR3 nucleotide sequence: TGTGCCAGCAGTTACTCGGGGTCCCAGACCCAGCATTTT.